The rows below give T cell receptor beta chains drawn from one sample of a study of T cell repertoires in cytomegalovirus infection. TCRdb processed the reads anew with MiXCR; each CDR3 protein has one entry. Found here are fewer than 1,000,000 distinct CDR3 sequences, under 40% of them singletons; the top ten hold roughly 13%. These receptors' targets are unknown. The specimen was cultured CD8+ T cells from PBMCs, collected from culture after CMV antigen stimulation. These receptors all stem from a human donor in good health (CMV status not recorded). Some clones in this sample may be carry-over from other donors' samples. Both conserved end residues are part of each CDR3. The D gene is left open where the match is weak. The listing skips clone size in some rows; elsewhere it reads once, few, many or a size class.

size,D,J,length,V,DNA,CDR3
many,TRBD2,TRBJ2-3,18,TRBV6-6,TGTGCCAGCAGTTACTCTTTAGCGGGGGGAACGGGCACAGATACGCAGTATTTT,CASSYSLAGGTGTDTQYF
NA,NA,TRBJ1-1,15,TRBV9,TGTGCCAGCAGCGCTGTCATGACAGAGAACACTGAAGCTTTCTTT,CASSAVMTENTEAFF
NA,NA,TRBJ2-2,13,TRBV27,TGTGCCAGCAGCCGCGGACAGATCGGGGAGCTGTTTTTT,CASSRGQIGELFF
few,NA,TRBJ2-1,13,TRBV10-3,TGTGCCATCAGCCAGGGCATCTACAATGAGCAGTTCTTC,CAISQGIYNEQFF
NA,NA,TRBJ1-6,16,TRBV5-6,TGTGCCAGCAGCCAATCGAGAGGAACCAATAATTCACCCCTCCACTTT,CASSQSRGTNNSPLHF
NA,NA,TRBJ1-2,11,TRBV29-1,TGCAGCGTTGAAGATCGAGAGAGCTACACCTTC,CSVEDRESYTF
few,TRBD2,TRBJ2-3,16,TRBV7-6,TGTGCCAGCAGTTCCCTTAGCGGGGGGGCCGGAGATACGCAGTATTTT,CASSSLSGGAGDTQYF
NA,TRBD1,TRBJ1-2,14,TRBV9,TGTGCCAGCAGCGTAGGGGGACAGAGCTATGGCTACACCTTC,CASSVGGQSYGYTF
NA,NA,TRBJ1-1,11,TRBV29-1,TGCAGCACCCAGGGAAGCACTGAAGCTTTCTTT,CSTQGSTEAFF
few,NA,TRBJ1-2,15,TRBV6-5,TGTGCCAGCAGTTACCTGCCAGGGCGCAACTATGGCTACACCTTC,CASSYLPGRNYGYTF
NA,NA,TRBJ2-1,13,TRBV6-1,TGTGCCAGCAGTGGACACCTCTACAATGAGCAGTTCTTC,CASSGHLYNEQFF
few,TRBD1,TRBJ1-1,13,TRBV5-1,TGCGCCAGCAGCGGGGGACAGGGTGGTGAAGCTTTCTTT,CASSGGQGGEAFF
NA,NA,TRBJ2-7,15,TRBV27,TGTGCCAGCACCTTACGGCCTGGACGAGCCTACGAGCAGTACTTC,CASTLRPGRAYEQYF
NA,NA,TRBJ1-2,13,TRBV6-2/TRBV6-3,TGTGCCAGCAGTCTCCAGCGGGTATATGGCTACACCTTC,CASSLQRVYGYTF
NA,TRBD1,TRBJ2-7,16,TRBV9,TGTGCCAGCAGCGTAGATCCGGACAGGGCATCCTACGAGCAGTACTTC,CASSVDPDRASYEQYF
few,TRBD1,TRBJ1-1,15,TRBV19,TGTGCCAGTAGCAGGAACAGGGGATCGAACACTGAAGCTTTCTTT,CASSRNRGSNTEAFF
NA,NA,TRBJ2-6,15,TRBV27,TGTGCCAGCAGGACCCCCGGGTCTGGGGCCAACGTCCTGACTTTC,CASRTPGSGANVLTF
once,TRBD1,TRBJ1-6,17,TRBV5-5,TGTGCCAGCAGCTTTGGGATATTACAGGGGGCGAATTCACCCCTCCACTTT,CASSFGILQGANSPLHF
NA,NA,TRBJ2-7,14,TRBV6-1,TGTGCCCGACCGGGTTCAGGGTTATTGAACGAGCAGTACTTC,CARPGSGLLNEQYF
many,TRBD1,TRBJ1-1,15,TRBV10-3,TGTGCCATCACCAGGAGACAGGGGGCCTCGACTGAAGCTTTCTTT,CAITRRQGASTEAFF
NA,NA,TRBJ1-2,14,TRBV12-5,TGTGCTAGTGGATCCGGGACGGGGGCGGCTGGCTACACCTTC,CASGSGTGAAGYTF
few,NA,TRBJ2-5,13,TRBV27,TGTGCCAGCAGTCTCCACAGGCAAGAGACCCAGTACTTC,CASSLHRQETQYF
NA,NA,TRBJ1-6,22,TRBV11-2,TGTGCCAGCAGCTTCTTGAATGTGGAGGGGCAATCCCAAGCCCCGTATAATTCACCCCTCCACTTT,CASSFLNVEGQSQAPYNSPLHF
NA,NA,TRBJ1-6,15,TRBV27,TGTGCCAGCAGTACCGGGACCCCCGAAGGTTCACCCCTCCACTTT,CASSTGTPEGSPLHF
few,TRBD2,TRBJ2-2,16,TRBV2,TGTGCCAGCAGTGCACTAGCGGGGGCTTACACCGGGGAGCTGTTTTTT,CASSALAGAYTGELFF
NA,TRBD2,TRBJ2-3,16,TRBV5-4,TGTGCCAGCAACTTTGGACTAGCGGGGAGCACAGATACGCAGTATTTT,CASNFGLAGSTDTQYF
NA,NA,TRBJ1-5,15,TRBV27,TGTGCCAGCAGGAGGTCCCCCGGGAGCAATCAGCCCCAGCATTTT,CASRRSPGSNQPQHF
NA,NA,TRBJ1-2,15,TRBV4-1,TGCGCCAGCAGCCACTGGGACACCTCTAACTATGGCTACACCTTC,CASSHWDTSNYGYTF
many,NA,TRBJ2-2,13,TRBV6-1,TGTGCCAGCAAGGGGGGGCGAAGCGGGGAGCTGTTTTTT,CASKGGRSGELFF
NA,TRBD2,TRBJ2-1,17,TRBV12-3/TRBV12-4,TGTGCCAGCAGTTTTTTAACTAGCGGGGGATCCTACAATGAGCAGTTCTTC,CASSFLTSGGSYNEQFF
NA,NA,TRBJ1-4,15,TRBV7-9,TGTGCCAGCAGCTTTTTTACCGCAACTAATGAAAAACTGTTTTTT,CASSFFTATNEKLFF
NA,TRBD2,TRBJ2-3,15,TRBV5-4,TGTGCCAGCAGGGAGCGGGGGGGCTGGGCAGATACGCAGTATTTT,CASRERGGWADTQYF
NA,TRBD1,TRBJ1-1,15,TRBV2,TGTGCCAGCAGTGAAGATCGGACAGGGAACACTGAAGCTTTCTTT,CASSEDRTGNTEAFF
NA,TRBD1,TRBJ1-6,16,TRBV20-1,TGCAGTGCTAGGAGAGAGTCGACAGGGTATAATTCACCCCTCCACTTT,CSARRESTGYNSPLHF
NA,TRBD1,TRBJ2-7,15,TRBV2,TGTGCCAGCAGTGAAGCCAGGGGGCTTACCTACGAGCAGTACTTC,CASSEARGLTYEQYF
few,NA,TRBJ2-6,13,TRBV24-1,TGTGCCACCCGAGATACCGGGGCCAACGTCCTGACTTTC,CATRDTGANVLTF
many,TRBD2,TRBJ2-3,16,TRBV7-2,TGTGCCAGCAGCTTGGCAGGGACTAGCGGACCAGATACGCAGTATTTT,CASSLAGTSGPDTQYF
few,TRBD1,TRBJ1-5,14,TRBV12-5,TGTGCTAGTGGCAGACAGGGGAGCAATCAGCCCCAGCATTTT,CASGRQGSNQPQHF